One sample yielded the 16 T cell receptor beta chains listed below, sequenced in a study of blood T cells in healthy people across ages. For the second PCR, which ran for about 7 to 11 cycles, a sample-barcoded 5' primer and a J-beta primer mix were used. In TCRdb, the 5' RACE reads were re-called with MiXCR into one record per CDR3 protein. The profile shows just under 550,000 distinct CDR3 sequences, 24% of them singletons. These data were likewise used in another study, on T cells of mothers and their children.

Material: blood. The receptor source for this set is a boy aged 10-17 years in good health.

The genes are TRBV15 and TRBJ1-1; 10 bases are shared with TRBD1. The V and J ends lost 7 bases and 5 bases, in that order; junction bases with no gene match: 4. CDR3 length equals 13 residues. Germline values: CDR1 LNHNV, CDR2 YYDKDF (reference sequence). The CDR3 DNA is TGTGCCACCAAGACAGGGGGCAAAACTGAAGCTTTCTTT. Translation gives CATKTGGKTEAFF.

This clonotype came up a few times. A read error may account for a junction end that differs from germline. Here the CDR3 DNA reads TGTGTCAGCTCACCCCGGACAGTAAGGGGTCCTAACTATGGCTACACCTTC. Encoded protein: CVSSPRTVRGPNYGYTF. The chain is built from TRBV18 and TRBJ1-2; tentatively, D is TRBD1 (6 bases). The CDR3 runs 17 residues. Germline CDR1 is KGHSH and CDR2 is LQKENI.

There are a few counts of this clonotype. The chain links TRBV4-2 to TRBJ2-3; maybe TRBD2 (6 bases). The CDR3 length is 16 residues. Germline V gene lookup returns CDR1 LGHNA and CDR2 YNFKEQ. The V end was cut by 4 bases, the J end by 1 base, with 15 bases between. The CDR3 sequence: CASSPPRSGGTDTQYF. For the CDR3, the DNA is TGTGCCAGCAGCCCCCCCCGGTCGGGGGGCACAGATACGCAGTATTTT.

This chain uses TRBV5-5 with TRBJ1-5, with D possibly being TRBD1 (5 bases). Trimming removed 0 bases from V and 3 bases from J, with 13 bases in between. Germline V gene lookup returns CDR1 SGHKS and CDR2 YYEKEE (reference sequence). The CDR3 spans 16 residues. CDR3 nucleotide sequence: TGTGCCAGCAGCTTGGCCCAGGGATCTTACAATCAGCCCCAGCATTTT. Its translation is CASSLAQGSYNQPQHF.

This clonotype was counted only a few times. The DNA of the CDR3 is TGCGCCAGCAGCCAAGACAGGTTACAGGGGACCTACAATGAGCAGTTCTTC. This encodes CASSQDRLQGTYNEQFF. The chain uses TRBV4-3 and TRBJ2-1; TRBD1 agrees at 7 bases. The length of the CDR3 is 17 residues. V was pared by 0 bases and J by 2 bases, with 7 bases of the junction left unmatched. Germline V gene lookup returns CDR1 LGHNA and CDR2 YSLEER.

This clonotype has just a few counts. The rearrangement links TRBV20-1 to TRBJ2-1, with a tentative D call TRBD2 (6 bases). This CDR3 comprises 16 residues. Germline CDR1 DFQATT, CDR2 SNEGSKA (reference sequence). The V end lost 6 bases, the J end lost 6 bases, and 24 bases lay between the germline ends. This CDR3 is CSAKSPSERTANEQFF. The CDR3 DNA is TGCAGTGCGAAAAGCCCTAGCGAGCGAACCGCCAATGAGCAGTTCTTC.

Ten or more counts support this clonotype. The rearrangement links TRBV7-6 to TRBJ2-2, with 7 bases lining up with TRBD1. This CDR3 is built from 15 residues. Germline trimming cut 5 bases from V and 1 base from J; bases unmatched to any gene: 4. CDR1 is SGHVS and CDR2 is FNYEAQ in the germline V gene. The CDR3 bases are TGTGCCAGCAGCCCCCGGACAGGGAACACCGGGGAGCTGTTTTTT. Its protein is CASSPRTGNTGELFF.

This chain connects TRBV7-2 to TRBJ2-3; 8 positions agree with TRBD2. From germline, CDR1 is SGHTA and CDR2 FQGNSA. V shed 5 bases, J shed 2 bases, and the junction held 9 bases outside the gene matches. This CDR3 region has 16 residues. The CDR3 loop is CASSPGLAIFTDTQYF. CDR3 nucleotides: TGTGCCAGCAGCCCAGGACTAGCCATATTCACAGATACGCAGTATTTT.

This clonotype was picked up a small number of times. The junction departs from the called germline gene at one end, perhaps through a read error. The genes are TRBV28 and TRBJ2-1; D uncertain. From germline, CDR1 is MDHEN and CDR2 SYDVKM. The CDR3 runs 11 residues. For the CDR3, the DNA is TGTACCAGCAGTTCCGGCAATGAGCAGTTCTTC. It codes for CTSSSGNEQFF.

This clonotype was counted only a few times. This chain uses TRBV30 with TRBJ2-5; either TRBD1 or TRBD2 may supply D (6 bases each). Gene TRBJ2-7 matches the end of the DNA better, so the J call may be wrong. The CDR3 runs 14 residues. Germline loops: CDR1 GTSNPN, CDR2 SVGIG (reference sequence). The CDR3 bases are TGTGCCGGAGGGTGGGGGCCCCACTCCTACGAGCAGTACTTC. Protein product: CAGGWGPHSYEQYF.

This clonotype was recorded a few times. The chain has TRBV4-3 and TRBJ1-1, with TRBD1 matching over 7 bases. Trimming took 4 bases from V and 7 from J; bases not matched to a gene: 15. Germline lookup yields CDR1 LGHNA and CDR2 YSLEER. The CDR3 sequence is 16 residues long. The CDR3 loop reads CASSRGQVGLQGEAFF. Written as DNA, the CDR3 is TGCGCCAGCAGCCGTGGACAGGTGGGGTTACAAGGTGAAGCTTTCTTT.

The chain is built from TRBV12-3 or TRBV12-4 and TRBJ2-5; possibly TRBD2 for D (6 bases). Gene TRBJ2-1 matches the end of the DNA better, so the J call may be wrong. The CDR3 has 13 residues. The CDR3 sequence: CASSFTSINEQFF. For the CDR3, the DNA is TGTGCCAGCAGTTTCACTAGCATCAATGAGCAGTTCTTC.

J is TRBJ1-4 and V is TRBV24-1, with 7 nucleotides matching TRBD1. CDR3 length: 11 amino acids. V dropped 3 bases and J dropped 14; count of bases not matched to a gene: 2. Looked up from germline, CDR1 is KGHDR and CDR2 is SFDVKD. CDR3 sequence reads: CATSDGQALFF. In nucleotides, the CDR3 is TGTGCCACCAGTGATGGACAGGCCCTGTTTTTT.

This clonotype was seen a few times. The genes are TRBV3-1 and TRBJ2-5, with D uncertain. The CDR3 runs 14 residues. Germline V gene data show CDR1 as LGHDT and CDR2 as YNNKEL (reference sequence). Trimming pared 0 bases from V and 5 bases from J, leaving 10 bases between. CDR3 protein: CASSQELAVETQYF. The CDR3 DNA is TGTGCCAGCAGCCAAGAACTGGCGGTTGAGACCCAGTACTTC.

This chain uses TRBV11-2 with TRBJ2-7; TRBD2 agrees at 9 bases. V dropped 6 bases and J dropped 1; count of bases not matched to a gene: 19. The CDR3 has 19 amino acids. The germline V gene has CDR1 SGHAT and CDR2 FQNNGV. DNA of the CDR3: TGTGCCAGCAGACCTTCCTCCTTTTCACTAGCGGGTGTTTCCTACGAGCAGTACTTC. Translating gives CASRPSSFSLAGVSYEQYF.

This clonotype was seen only once. The chain has TRBV27 and TRBJ1-2; a weak D match, TRBD1 (5 bases). V was trimmed by 0 bases and J by 7 bases, leaving 21 bases between them. This CDR3 contains 17 residues. The germline CDR1 and CDR2 sequences are MNHEY and SMNVEV (reference sequence). As DNA, the CDR3 is TGTGCCAGCAGTTTATCGGGGTACAAGGGGCGTAGAGGTGGCTACACCTTC. It yields the protein CASSLSGYKGRRGGYTF.